This T cell receptor (beta chain) stems from a study of Ad26.COV2.S vaccination and SARS-CoV-2 variants (dated by TCRdb to the early 2020s). With regard to the full study: Vaccine-arm donors were drawn from COV1001, a multicentre, randomized, double-blind, placebo-controlled phase I-IIa trial of Ad26.COV2.S in healthy adults. Ad26.COV2.S was given intramuscularly at 5x10^10 or 1x10^11 viral particles, as a single shot or as two shots 56 days apart. TCRbeta repertoire sequencing was used to assess the specificity and breadth of SARS-CoV-2-reactive T cell receptors after Ad26.COV2.S vaccination. A total of 32 samples were included in the TCR-sequenced set, comprising 19 Ad26.COV2.S vaccine recipients, 5 placebo recipients and 8 SARS-CoV-2 convalescent individuals. Trial participants were randomized into five groups of five, in which low-dose or high-dose Ad26.COV2.S was given once or twice, or placebo was given on both occasions. Investigators remained blinded to trial group allocation during experiments and outcome assessment.

The treatment or condition label on this specimen signifies: some 20 received Ad26.COV2.S at low or high dose, single or two shots; 5 received placebo; per-sample allocation not given. Repertoires of vaccine and placebo recipients were sequenced from samples taken on day 63 after the first injection. Between 29 July and 7 August 2020, Cohort 1b enrolled around 25 adults aged 18-55 years at one site in Boston, USA. Ad26.COV2.S was a replication-incompetent adenovirus type 26 vector that expressed a prefusion-stabilized SARS-CoV-2 spike protein derived from the original Wuhan strain. Taken from the germline V gene, the CDR1 and CDR2 loops are MGHDK and SYGVNS. V is cut by 7 bases and J by 0 bases, and the space between the germline ends is 9 bases. The CDR3 contains 14 residues, cysteine and phenylalanine counted. The CDR3 DNA has 42 bases and is translated from base 1. Summary of the overall study and its limitations: Compared with placebo recipients, Ad26.COV2.S recipients showed higher spike-specific TCR breadth (P = 0.0014). The study was not powered to compare responses between vaccine doses or regimens. Vaccine and placebo recipients had similar non-spike TCR breadth, a finding consistent with the vaccine containing only spike. After vaccination, spike-specific CD8+ and CD4+ T cell responses were reported to show substantial breadth. According to the authors, total T cell responses may have been underestimated by the TCR breadth and depth analyses.

The immunoSEQ Assay was the method used to sequence TCRbeta CDR3 regions. After extraction, genomic DNA underwent amplification by bias-controlled multiplex PCR, followed by high-throughput sequencing. The original methods were these. To quantify the absolute abundance of every unique TCRbeta CDR3 region, sequences were collapsed and filtered. T cell fraction was estimated by normalizing TCRbeta template counts to usable DNA, with usable DNA measured through amplification of reference genes found in all nucleated cells. Repertoire TCRs were annotated as SARS-CoV-2-specific by exact matching of V gene, CDR3 amino acid sequence and J gene to a known reactive TCR set. The reference SARS-CoV-2 TCR set was derived from MIRA and filtered for enrichment in COVID-19-positive ImmuneCODE repertoires, a step that removed public or cross-reactive TCRs. Using the MIRA antigens, annotated TCRs were further analysed by specific ORF or by position within an ORF. Breadth was defined as annotated unique rearrangements over total unique productive rearrangements; depth was the summed frequency of those rearrangements. TCR breadth was compared between groups using two-sided Wilcoxon rank-sum tests. TCRdb mirrors the immuneACCESS table, restricted to in-frame sequences. Some clones are absent from its copies; in checked studies, under half trace to an unresolved V gene, and the reason for the others is unknown. V, J and clone size reflect that table, while D and trimming were determined from the DNA. Within this sample are about 350,000 clones, with roughly 81% of them counted one time only. Together, the top ten hold 3.3% of the sample.

About this clone: This clone's antigen is unknown. Per-nucleotide qualities are absent, and no much larger clonotype sits a single base away.

The sequencing used peripheral blood, collected in a trial of Ad26.COV2.S vaccine versus placebo. This TCR was sampled from a person between 18 and 65 years old who received the Ad26.COV2.S COVID-19 vaccine or a placebo. The V and J genes are TRBV25-1 and TRBJ1-4; the D gene cannot be named for sure. The DNA sequence reads TGTGCCAGCACGGCCGGTGCAACTAATGAAAAACTGTTTTTT. It specifies CASTAGATNEKLFF.